This T cell receptor beta chain came from a study of PD-1 blockade in classical Hodgkin lymphoma. As for this clone: What it recognizes is unknown.

Each patient relapsed following autologous stem cell transplantation, and prior brentuximab vedotin exposure differed. General study findings and limits: The study found complete responders had baseline diversity similar to newly diagnosed patients.

Germline V lookup: CDR1 SGHRS, CDR2 YFSETQ. The V and J ends lost 0 bases and 6 bases, in that order; junction bases with no gene match: 2. The CDR3 totals 14 residues. Method: immunoSEQ multiplex PCR; TCRdb's copy keeps in-frame clones and lacks some. The sample lists approximately 99,000 clones, roughly 80% seen once, with approximately 15% in the top ten. This receptor was taken from a human donor with classical Hodgkin lymphoma. The chain uses TRBV5-1 and TRBJ2-1, with TRBD1 matching over 8 bases. This specimen consisted of peripheral blood mononuclear cells (PBMCs), obtained before the second cycle of nivolumab. The CDR3 loop reads CASSLGTGSNEQFF. The CDR3 DNA reads TGCGCCAGCAGCTTGGGGACAGGGTCCAATGAGCAGTTCTTC.